The 24 T cell receptor beta chains below were found in one sample sequenced in a study of blood T cell repertoires in COVID-19. The method was immunoSEQ multiplex PCR; TCRdb's version includes in-frame clones alone and lacks a portion of them. This sample has under 200,000 clones; approximately 80% occur once, and the top ten carry about 10%. Source material: PBMCs or T cells enriched from blood (not recorded which). The receptors originated from a man aged 45-65 years who had recovered from COVID-19.

This sequence joins TRBV6-5 and TRBJ2-7; 10 bases line up with TRBD1. CDR3 length equals 13 residues. V gave up 8 bases and J gave up 5 bases; unmatched junction bases: 6. Germline V gene data show CDR1 as MNHEY and CDR2 as SVGAGI. The CDR3 spells CASEAGTGDEQYF. The CDR3 DNA is TGTGCCAGCGAGGCCGGGACAGGGGACGAGCAGTACTTC.

The rearrangement uses TRBV27 and TRBJ1-4, with 7 bases lining up with TRBD1. Germline V gene lookup returns CDR1 MNHEY and CDR2 SMNVEV (reference sequence). CDR3 length equals 13 residues. After removal of 8 bases from V and 13 bases from J, the junction contained 13 bases not matched to a gene. CDR3 coding DNA: TGTGCCAGCGGTCGGACAGGCCCCGGGGGACTGTTTTTT. Its translation: CASGRTGPGGLFF.

The J gene is TRBJ2-6, the V gene TRBV7-3, with D hard to call. With 3 bases removed from V and 4 bases from J, the gap between germline ends came to 7 bases. Per the germline V gene, CDR1 is SGHTA and CDR2 is FQGTGA. CDR3 length: 14 residues. The CDR3 nucleotides are TGTGCCAGCAGCTTGGCTTCCGGGGCCAACGTCCTGACTTTC. It codes for CASSLASGANVLTF.

The chain carries TRBV11-1 and TRBJ2-1; the D is unclear. CDR1 and CDR2 from the germline V gene are SGHAT and FQDESV (reference sequence). Trimming took 3 bases from V and 6 from J, leaving 15 bases between them. The CDR3 runs to 15 residues. The CDR3 region has the DNA TGTGCCAGCAGCTTGTTCTCCGGCCCGGGCAATGAGCAGTTCTTC. It encodes CASSLFSGPGNEQFF. The full variable domain, rest sourced from reference TRBV11-1 and TRBJ2-1, is EAEVAQSPRYKITEKSQAVAFWCDPISGHATLYWYRQILGQGPELLVQFQDESVVDDSQLPKDRFSAERLKGVDSTLKIQPAELGDSAMYLCASSLFSGPGNEQFFGPGTRLTVL.

This clone was seen ten or more times. V is TRBV19 and J is TRBJ1-1; a possible D gene is TRBD1 (6 bases). CDR3 size: 16 residues. V lost 5 bases to trimming and J lost 0 bases, with 16 bases between them. CDR1 is LNHDA, CDR2 SQIVND, per germline (reference sequence). CDR3 sequence: CASSFPPTGMNTEAFF. The CDR3 bases are TGTGCCAGTAGTTTCCCTCCCACAGGGATGAACACTGAAGCTTTCTTT.

This chain uses TRBV29-1 with TRBJ1-6; weak D call: TRBD1 (5 bases). The V and J ends lost 7 bases and 3 bases respectively, with 10 bases between them. This CDR3 contains 13 residues. Germline V gene sequence: CDR1 SQVTM, CDR2 ANQGSEA. The CDR3 nucleotides are TGCAGCGGGCGGACAAGCTATAATTCACCCCTCCACTTT. Its protein is CSGRTSYNSPLHF.

This sequence joins TRBV6-5 and TRBJ2-7, with 9 nucleotides matching TRBD1. Germline-derived CDR1 and CDR2 are MNHEY and SVGAGI. This CDR3 spans 12 amino acids. J gave up 4 bases and V 8 bases, and 3 bases lay outside the gene matches. In DNA form, the CDR3 reads TGTGCCAGCGGGACAGGGATTTACGAGCAGTACTTC. This encodes CASGTGIYEQYF.

The chain uses TRBV28 and TRBJ1-4, with 8 bases that match TRBD1. Germline lookup yields CDR1 MDHEN and CDR2 SYDVKM. Unmatched junction bases numbered 8, after V lost 11 bases and J lost 0 bases. This CDR3 is built from 15 residues. CDR3 nucleotide sequence: TGTGCCGGCAAGGGACAGGCCGCAACTAATGAAAAACTGTTTTTT. It specifies CAGKGQAATNEKLFF.

This clone showed up just once. The chain has TRBV29-1 and TRBJ2-7; no clear D. Germline V CDR1 and CDR2: SQVTM, ANQGSEA. V lost 6 bases and J 5 bases, leaving 14 bases between the germline ends. This CDR3 contains 12 residues. The CDR3 DNA reads as TGCAGCGTCCAATTTCAGGTCCACGAGCAGTACTTC. It yields the protein CSVQFQVHEQYF.

This chain connects TRBV18 to TRBJ2-3, with 8 bases identical to TRBD2. Germline V gene sequence: CDR1 KGHSH, CDR2 LQKENI. The CDR3 has 15 amino acids. Trimming took 3 bases from V and 4 from J; bases not matched to a gene: 6. The CDR3, as DNA: TGTGCCAGCTCACCCGGACTAGCCGGTGCAGATACGCAGTATTTT. Translation gives CASSPGLAGADTQYF.

This rearrangement joins TRBV30 to TRBJ2-7; D call uncertain. The CDR3 is 11 residues long. Trimming pared 2 bases from V and 10 bases from J, leaving 12 bases between. Germline values: CDR1 GTSNPN, CDR2 SVGIG (reference sequence). Here the CDR3 DNA reads TGTGCCTGGAGTCCCAACAGAGTACAGTACTTC. Its translation: CAWSPNRVQYF.

This clone has a single count. The chain recombines TRBV6-1 with TRBJ2-7, with D possibly being TRBD1 (6 bases). The CDR3 totals 17 residues. V was trimmed by 0 bases and J by 0 bases, leaving 15 bases between them. The germline V gene has CDR1 MNHNS and CDR2 SASEGT. The CDR3 coding sequence is TGTGCCAGCAGTGAAGCGAGGGGGACCCGCGCCTCCTACGAGCAGTACTTC. Its protein product is CASSEARGTRASYEQYF.

The chain employs TRBV18 and TRBJ2-7; 8 bases map to TRBD2. The trim removed 4 bases at V and 6 bases at J, leaving 8 bases unmatched. The CDR3 is made up of 14 amino acids. The V gene's germline CDR1 is KGHSH and CDR2 LQKENI. CDR3 bases: TGTGCCAGCTCACTTGCCAGCGGGAGCGGCGAGCAGTACTTC. This codes for CASSLASGSGEQYF.

The count of this clone is one. The V gene is TRBV7-2, the J gene TRBJ2-5; D is uncertain. Per the germline V gene, CDR1 is SGHTA and CDR2 is FQGNSA. Trimming shortened V by 5 bases and J by 1 base, and 11 bases separated the two germline ends. The CDR3 length is 14 residues. The CDR3 DNA is TGTGCCAGCAGCATGGGCCCCTCCCAAGAGACCCAGTACTTC. It codes for CASSMGPSQETQYF.

The V call is TRBV18, the J call TRBJ1-2; D is ambiguous. The CDR3 covers 15 residues. V dropped 6 bases and J dropped 2 bases, with 16 bases sitting between them. Germline CDR1 KGHSH, CDR2 LQKENI. The CDR3 protein is CASSPALDANYGYTF. The CDR3 nucleotides are TGTGCCAGCTCGCCAGCACTAGACGCCAACTATGGCTACACCTTC. Filled out from reference TRBV18 and TRBJ1-2, the complete variable domain reads NAGVMQNPRHLVRRRGQEARLRCSPMKGHSHVYWYRQLPEEGLKFMVYLQKENIIDESGMPKERFSAEFPKEGPSILRIQQVVRGDSAAYFCASSPALDANYGYTFGSGTRLTVV.

This rearrangement joins TRBV6-2 or TRBV6-3 to TRBJ2-7; 12 bases match TRBD2. This CDR3 comprises 18 residues. The V gene's germline CDR1 is MNHEY and CDR2 SVGEGT. Trimming took 0 bases from V and 3 from J; bases not matched to a gene: 9. CDR3 DNA sequence: TGTGCCAGCAGTTACTCGACCGGACTAGCGGGAACCTACTACGAGCAGTACTTC. Protein product: CASSYSTGLAGTYYEQYF.

V is TRBV19 and J is TRBJ2-1, with 12 bases lining up with TRBD2. Trimming removed 0 bases from V and 4 bases from J; junction bases left unmatched: 10. CDR3 length equals 19 residues. The germline gives CDR1 LNHDA, CDR2 SQIVND (reference sequence). CDR3 sequence: CASSIDGTSGRRVYNEQFF. CDR3 sequence (DNA): TGTGCCAGTAGTATAGATGGGACTAGCGGGCGACGGGTTTACAATGAGCAGTTCTTC.

The chain is built from TRBV4-2 and TRBJ1-1, with D possibly TRBD1 on 5 matching bases. V shed 1 base and J shed 3 bases, with 18 bases lying between them. Germline V gene sequence: CDR1 LGHNA, CDR2 YNFKEQ. The CDR3 has 17 residues. The CDR3 is CASSQGVGTFADTEAFF. The DNA of the CDR3 is TGTGCCAGCAGCCAAGGCGTGGGGACTTTTGCGGACACTGAAGCTTTCTTT.

The rearrangement links TRBV18 to TRBJ2-4; a weak D match, TRBD2 (6 bases). The CDR3 totals 16 residues. Trimming pared 0 bases from V and 5 bases from J, leaving 14 bases between. Germline V CDR1 and CDR2: KGHSH, LQKENI. This CDR3 reads CASSPPNPLAENIQYF. The CDR3 DNA reads as TGTGCCAGCTCACCACCGAACCCACTAGCTGAAAACATTCAGTACTTC.

This rearrangement joins TRBV6-5 to TRBJ2-5, with D possibly TRBD2 on 6 matching bases. V was cut by 7 bases and J by 7 bases, with 16 bases left in between. Germline loops: CDR1 MNHEY, CDR2 SVGAGI. The CDR3 consists of 13 residues. CDR3 nucleotides: TGTGCCAGCAACGGGGGTGGGGTAGGGACCCAGTACTTC. This translates into CASNGGGVGTQYF.

The table lists this clone with a few counts. V is TRBV9 and J is TRBJ1-6, with D perhaps TRBD1 (5 bases). The CDR3 extends over 15 amino acids. Germline assignment: CDR1 SGDLS and CDR2 YYNGEE. V was trimmed by 0 bases and J by 11 bases, leaving 15 bases between them. Here the CDR3 DNA reads TGTGCCAGCAGCGTAGAATCCCAGGGTACGACACCCCTCCACTTT. Amino acid sequence: CASSVESQGTTPLHF.

V usage is TRBV7-9 and J usage is TRBJ2-5, with 12 bases matching TRBD1. The CDR3 loop spans 16 amino acids. Losses at the gene ends were 1 base for V and 0 bases for J; bases not matched to a gene: 0. Germline lookup yields CDR1 SEHNR and CDR2 FQNEAQ (reference sequence). CDR3 amino acids: CASSLGDRGHQETQYF. The CDR3 DNA sequence: TGTGCCAGCAGCTTAGGGGACAGGGGGCACCAAGAGACCCAGTACTTC.

This chain connects TRBV7-9 to TRBJ2-5; possible D gene TRBD2, 7 bases. Trimming stripped 5 bases from V and 5 bases from J, with 18 bases between. This CDR3 region has 15 residues. Germline-derived CDR1 and CDR2 are SEHNR and FQNEAQ (reference sequence). The CDR3 is CASSQGGRALETQYF. CDR3 sequence (DNA): TGTGCCAGCAGCCAAGGGGGGAGGGCCCTCGAGACCCAGTACTTC.

The chain carries TRBV5-8 and TRBJ1-5, with 10 bases aligning to TRBD1. J gave up 6 bases and V 0 bases, and 9 bases lay outside the gene matches. This CDR3 is 17 amino acids long. Germline assignment: CDR1 SGHTS and CDR2 YDEGEE. This CDR3 reads CASSLAGTGARSQPQHF. As DNA, the CDR3 is TGTGCCAGCAGCTTGGCTGGGACAGGGGCCCGGAGTCAGCCCCAGCATTTT.